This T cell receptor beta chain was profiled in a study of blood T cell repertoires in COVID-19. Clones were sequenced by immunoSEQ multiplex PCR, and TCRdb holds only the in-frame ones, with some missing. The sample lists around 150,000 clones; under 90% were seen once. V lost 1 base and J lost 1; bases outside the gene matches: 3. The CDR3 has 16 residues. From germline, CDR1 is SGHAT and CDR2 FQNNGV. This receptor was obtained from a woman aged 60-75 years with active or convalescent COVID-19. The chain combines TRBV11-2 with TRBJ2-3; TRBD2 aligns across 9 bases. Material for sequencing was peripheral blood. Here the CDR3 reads CASSLVPSGGTDTQYF. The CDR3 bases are TGTGCCAGCAGCTTAGTTCCTAGCGGGGGCACAGATACGCAGTATTTT.